The rows below give T cell receptor beta chains drawn from one sample of a study of cytomegalovirus exposure and HLA in healthy donors. Sequencing used immunoSEQ multiplex PCR; TCRdb keeps in-frame clones, though not all of them. The sample has around 69,000 clones, around 70% seen once. Sequencing used PBMCs. The receptors were gathered from a man aged 35 to 55 in good health and CMV-seropositive. The CDR3 runs from the conserved cysteine through the conserved F or W. D genes are given only for firm matches. Some rows mark clone size as missing; the rest say once, few, many or name a class of expanded clone.

D | J | V | size | CDR3 | DNA
. | TRBJ2-7 | TRBV27 | . | CASSFAGRREQYF | TGTGCCAGCAGTTTCGCAGGCCGACGAGAGCAGTACTTC
. | TRBJ2-5 | TRBV5-6 | . | CASSREETQYF | TGTGCCAGCAGCCGGGAAGAGACCCAGTACTTC
. | TRBJ2-1 | TRBV11-2 | medium-sized | CASSLEDFNEQFF | TGTGCCAGCAGCTTAGAGGACTTCAATGAGCAGTTCTTC
TRBD1 | TRBJ1-2 | TRBV2 | . | CASSRGQRYGYTF | TGTGCCAGCAGTAGGGGACAGCGCTATGGCTACACCTTC
TRBD1 | TRBJ1-1 | TRBV7-9 | few | CASSLSDREMGAFF | TGTGCCAGCAGCTTAAGCGACAGGGAGATGGGAGCTTTCTTT
TRBD2 | TRBJ2-2 | TRBV7-3 | few | CASSPGGANTGELFF | TGTGCCAGCAGCCCTGGGGGGGCGAACACCGGGGAGCTGTTTTTT
TRBD1 | TRBJ1-5 | TRBV5-1 | . | CASSPGTGAQPQHF | TGCGCCAGCAGCCCGGGGACAGGGGCCCAGCCCCAGCATTTT
. | TRBJ1-2 | TRBV11-2 | . | CASSPQSGVGNGYTF | TGTGCCAGCAGCCCCCAAAGCGGGGTAGGGAATGGCTACACCTTC
. | TRBJ1-2 | TRBV18 | . | CASSPSGETGYTF | TGTGCCAGCTCACCATCGGGGGAAACTGGCTACACCTTC
. | TRBJ2-1 | TRBV6-6 | . | CASSYQAGLANEQFF | TGTGCCAGCAGTTACCAGGCGGGATTGGCAAATGAGCAGTTCTTC
TRBD1 | TRBJ1-1 | TRBV5-1 | . | CASSLSGTVNTEAFF | TGCGCCAGCAGCTTGTCGGGGACAGTGAACACTGAAGCTTTCTTT
. | TRBJ2-7 | TRBV5-6 | once | CASSPGGVGTYEQYF | TGTGCCAGCAGCCCGGGGGGCGTCGGAACCTACGAGCAGTACTTC
. | TRBJ1-2 | TRBV2 | . | CASSEDRQNGYTF | TGTGCCAGCAGTGAAGACAGACAGAATGGCTACACCTTC
TRBD1 | TRBJ2-7 | TRBV29-1 | . | CSVDDGQGAYEQYF | TGCAGCGTTGACGATGGACAGGGGGCTTACGAGCAGTACTTC
. | TRBJ2-2 | TRBV7-8 | . | CASSLGVGTSNTGELFF | TGTGCCAGCAGCTTAGGCGTCGGGACAAGTAACACCGGGGAGCTGTTTTTT
TRBD2 | TRBJ2-3 | TRBV6-1 | few | CASSEGVAGALDTQYF | TGTGCCAGCAGTGAAGGGGTAGCGGGAGCGTTAGATACGCAGTATTTT
. | TRBJ1-1 | TRBV18 | . | CASSPAEGGGTEAFF | TGTGCCAGCTCACCAGCGGAGGGAGGCGGCACTGAAGCTTTCTTT
TRBD1 | TRBJ1-6 | TRBV14 | . | CASSKIQGAFNSPLHF | TGTGCCAGCAGCAAAATACAGGGGGCTTTTAATTCACCCCTCCACTTT
. | TRBJ1-4 | TRBV19 | medium-sized | CASSTPRGAGEKLFF | TGTGCCAGTAGTACCCCACGAGGCGCCGGAGAAAAACTGTTTTTT
. | TRBJ1-3 | TRBV7-3 | . | CASSNRDTNTIYF | TGTGCCAGCAGTAACAGGGATACAAACACCATATATTTT
. | TRBJ1-1 | TRBV25-1 | . | CASSEQGSEAFF | TGTGCCAGCAGTGAACAGGGGTCTGAAGCTTTCTTT
. | TRBJ2-7 | TRBV27 | . | CASRFVDSYEQYF | TGTGCCAGCCGTTTTGTAGACTCCTACGAGCAGTACTTC
. | TRBJ1-3 | TRBV25-1 | . | CASSDTGTGNTIYF | TGTGCCAGCAGTGATACAGGAACTGGAAACACCATATATTTT
. | TRBJ1-4 | TRBV25-1 | . | CASSEGQPLGEKLFF | TGTGCCAGCAGTGAAGGACAGCCACTAGGGGAAAAACTGTTTTTT
. | TRBJ2-3 | TRBV10-3 | few | CASRADTQYF | TGTGCCTCCCGGGCAGATACGCAGTATTTT
. | TRBJ2-5 | TRBV5-1 | once | CASSLGGKETQYF | TGCGCCAGCAGCTTGGGCGGTAAGGAGACCCAGTACTTC
. | TRBJ1-1 | TRBV9 | . | CASSPRQKNTEAFF | TGTGCCAGCAGCCCTAGACAGAAGAACACTGAAGCTTTCTTT
. | TRBJ1-3 | TRBV6-1 | . | CASSERGFGNTIYF | TGTGCCAGCAGTGAAAGAGGGTTCGGAAACACCATATATTTT
TRBD1 | TRBJ2-7 | TRBV30 | . | CAGTGGSYEQYF | TGTGCCGGGACAGGGGGTTCCTACGAGCAGTACTTC
. | TRBJ1-1 | TRBV9 | . | CASSVGGPNTEAFF | TGTGCCAGCAGCGTAGGGGGCCCGAACACTGAAGCTTTCTTT
. | TRBJ2-7 | TRBV28 | . | CASSLSGYEQYF | TGTGCCAGCAGTTTATCAGGCTACGAGCAGTACTTC
. | TRBJ1-2 | TRBV5-5 | . | CASSSTGVGYGYTF | TGTGCCAGCAGCTCGACAGGTGTGGGCTATGGCTACACCTTC
. | TRBJ2-2 | TRBV5-1 | . | CASSLGLTGSTNTGELFF | TGCGCCAGCAGCTTGGGGTTGACGGGTAGTACGAACACCGGGGAGCTGTTTTTT
TRBD1 | TRBJ1-2 | TRBV28 | once | CASSSRQGRVGGYTF | TGTGCCAGCAGTTCTCGACAGGGGAGGGTGGGCGGCTACACCTTC
. | TRBJ1-2 | TRBV12-5 | . | CASALGDSDYGYTF | TGTGCTAGTGCATTAGGGGATTCGGACTATGGCTACACCTTC
. | TRBJ1-1 | TRBV29-1 | . | CSVEMSLNTEAFF | TGCAGCGTTGAAATGAGCCTAAACACTGAAGCTTTCTTT
. | TRBJ1-2 | TRBV6-5 | . | CASSYEGAPYGYTF | TGTGCCAGCAGTTACGAAGGGGCACCGTATGGCTACACCTTC
TRBD2 | TRBJ2-1 | TRBV2 | few | CASRALAESGSYNEQFF | TGTGCCAGCAGAGCACTAGCGGAGAGCGGCTCCTACAATGAGCAGTTCTTC
. | TRBJ1-1 | TRBV30 | . | CAWSSGYTEAFF | TGTGCCTGGAGCTCGGGATACACTGAAGCTTTCTTT
. | TRBJ1-1 | TRBV7-2 | . | CASSLGRGEAFF | TGTGCCAGCAGCTTGGGTCGGGGTGAAGCTTTCTTT
. | TRBJ2-3 | TRBV5-1 | . | CASSEPGSTDTQYF | TGCGCCAGCAGCGAACCGGGGAGCACAGATACGCAGTATTTT
. | TRBJ2-1 | TRBV7-8 | . | CASSPEATSEQFF | TGTGCCAGCAGCCCCGAGGCGACCTCTGAGCAGTTCTTC
. | TRBJ2-2 | TRBV25-1 | once | CASSESLGVGELFF | TGTGCCAGCAGTGAATCGTTAGGGGTCGGGGAGCTGTTTTTT
. | TRBJ1-1 | TRBV14 | . | CASSHGEGLGTEAFF | TGTGCCAGCAGCCACGGGGAGGGGTTGGGGACTGAAGCTTTCTTT
TRBD1 | TRBJ2-2 | TRBV6-5 | . | CASSAGQVYTGELFF | TGTGCCAGCAGTGCGGGACAGGTTTATACCGGGGAGCTGTTTTTT
. | TRBJ1-1 | TRBV5-4 | . | CASSASGLNTEAFF | TGTGCCAGCAGCGCTTCAGGGTTGAACACTGAAGCTTTCTTT
. | TRBJ1-2 | TRBV7-2 | . | CASSLLTDYGYTF | TGTGCCAGCAGCTTATTGACAGACTATGGCTACACCTTC
. | TRBJ2-6 | TRBV5-6 | . | CASSLGGVLSGANVLTF | TGTGCCAGCAGCTTGGGGGGAGTACTCTCTGGGGCCAACGTCCTGACTTTC
TRBD1 | TRBJ1-4 | TRBV4-2 | . | CASSQPGQGEEKLFF | TGTGCCAGCAGCCAGCCGGGACAGGGGGAAGAAAAACTGTTTTTT
. | TRBJ1-2 | TRBV6-5 | few | CASSDPGNGYTF | TGTGCCAGCAGTGACCCAGGGAACGGCTACACCTTC
. | TRBJ1-2 | TRBV5-1 | few | CASSLTGIVYGYTF | TGCGCCAGCAGCTTGACGGGTATTGTTTATGGCTACACCTTC
. | TRBJ2-3 | TRBV6-5 | . | CATSETDTQYF | TGTGCCACTTCTGAGACAGATACGCAGTATTTT
TRBD1 | TRBJ2-7 | TRBV29-1 | . | CSVSSGTDYYEQYF | TGCAGCGTTTCTTCCGGGACAGACTACTACGAGCAGTACTTC
TRBD1 | TRBJ1-2 | TRBV28 | few | CASSLLTGGWGYTF | TGTGCCAGCAGTTTATTGACAGGGGGCTGGGGCTACACCTTC
TRBD1 | TRBJ1-1 | TRBV28 | once | CASSLPTGGDRGAFF | TGTGCCAGCAGTTTACCAACAGGGGGCGATCGTGGAGCTTTCTTT